These T cell receptor beta chains were read from a single sample in a study of shared clonotypes between healthy human individuals. Profiled with immunoSEQ multiplex PCR; TCRdb holds only in-frame clones, not every one. Among roughly 1,000,000 clones listed, about 80% were seen once. Sequenced sample: memory CD4+ T cells from PBMCs. The receptor set was obtained from a man younger than 30 in good health. Some clones in this sample may be carry-over from other donors' samples. Both conserved end residues are part of each CDR3. The D gene is left open where the match is weak. Size is stated for part of the rows, as once, few or many counts, or as a class when the clone is expanded.

d_call,clone_size,v_call,j_call,cdr3_aa,cdr3_nt
.,.,TRBV6-5,TRBJ1-1,CASSYLGEAFF,TGTGCCAGCAGTTACTTGGGGGAAGCTTTCTTT
.,.,TRBV5-1,TRBJ2-6,CASSLTVSGANVLTF,TGCGCCAGCAGCCTGACAGTCTCTGGGGCCAACGTCCTGACTTTC
.,once,TRBV2,TRBJ1-2,CASTGRNYGYTF,TGTGCCAGCACGGGTAGGAACTATGGCTACACCTTC
TRBD1,once,TRBV4-1,TRBJ1-4,CASSWDSPNEKLFF,TGCGCCAGCAGCTGGGACAGCCCTAATGAAAAACTGTTTTTT
.,.,TRBV18,TRBJ1-1,CASSPVTGEAFF,TGTGCCAGCTCACCTGTGACAGGTGAAGCTTTCTTT
TRBD2,.,TRBV12-5,TRBJ2-1,CASGLATSGIGAYNEQFF,TGTGCTAGTGGTCTAGCGACTAGCGGGATTGGGGCCTACAATGAGCAGTTCTTC
TRBD2,.,TRBV5-1,TRBJ2-1,CASSLVRREGNEQFF,TGCGCCAGCAGCTTGGTACGGCGGGAGGGGAATGAGCAGTTCTTC
.,.,TRBV7-9,TRBJ2-7,CASSRAYEQYF,TGTGCCAGCAGTCGCGCCTACGAGCAGTACTTC
TRBD1,.,TRBV28,TRBJ2-7,CASSTPSDRENQYF,TGTGCCAGCAGTACCCCATCCGACAGGGAAAATCAGTACTTC
.,many,TRBV18,TRBJ1-1,CASSAQAPNTEAFF,TGTGCCAGCTCAGCACAGGCCCCGAACACTGAAGCTTTCTTT
TRBD2,.,TRBV27,TRBJ2-1,CASSSTGQGLAGVPSKQFF,TGTGCCAGCAGTTCCACGGGACAAGGACTAGCGGGAGTTCCCTCGAAGCAGTTCTTC
TRBD2,.,TRBV7-9,TRBJ2-7,CASSLASSGVLWEEQYF,TGTGCCAGCAGCTTAGCGTCTAGCGGGGTGCTGTGGGAGGAGCAGTACTTC
TRBD2,.,TRBV7-2,TRBJ2-1,CASSSMGGSYNEQFF,TGTGCCAGCAGCTCCATGGGCGGGAGCTACAATGAGCAGTTCTTC
TRBD1,.,TRBV7-2,TRBJ2-1,CASSPLGTGVKKDEQFF,TGTGCCAGCAGCCCCTTGGGGACAGGGGTTAAAAAGGATGAGCAGTTCTTC
.,.,TRBV28,TRBJ2-7,CASRRAYEQYF,TGTGCCAGCAGGAGAGCCTACGAGCAGTACTTC
TRBD1,.,TRBV9,TRBJ2-3,CASSVETGVDTQYF,TGTGCCAGCAGCGTAGAAACAGGGGTAGATACGCAGTATTTT
.,.,TRBV7-3,TRBJ1-4,CASSMGLQEKLFF,TGTGCCAGCAGTATGGGGTTACAGGAAAAACTGTTTTTT
TRBD1,.,TRBV15,TRBJ2-7,CATSVQGGGDEQYF,TGTGCCACCAGCGTACAGGGGGGCGGAGACGAGCAGTACTTC
.,.,TRBV27,TRBJ2-2,CASSTRPDMGGELFF,TGTGCCAGCAGTACACGGCCCGATATGGGTGGGGAGCTGTTTTTT
.,few,TRBV6-1,TRBJ1-2,CASIGSGAAYGYTF,TGTGCCAGCATCGGGTCAGGGGCAGCCTATGGCTACACCTTC
TRBD2,.,TRBV28,TRBJ2-3,CASSPSLAGSRDTQYF,TGTGCCAGCAGTCCCAGTTTAGCGGGATCACGGGATACGCAGTATTTT
.,.,TRBV4-3,TRBJ2-7,CASSQGVPSSEQYF,TGCGCCAGCAGCCAGGGTGTACCTTCGTCCGAGCAGTACTTC
TRBD2,.,TRBV14,TRBJ2-1,CASSQDRREGRVYNEQFF,TGTGCCAGCAGCCAAGATAGGCGGGAGGGCCGGGTTTACAATGAGCAGTTCTTC
TRBD1,few,TRBV6-6,TRBJ1-2,CASPDRGKSSNYGYTF,TGTGCCAGCCCGGACAGGGGAAAGTCGTCCAACTATGGCTACACCTTC
.,.,TRBV7-2,TRBJ2-1,CASSSIYNEQFF,TGTGCCAGCAGCTCCATCTACAATGAGCAGTTCTTC
TRBD1,.,TRBV5-8,TRBJ2-7,CASSLLGTGGYEQYF,TGTGCCAGCAGCCTTCTCGGGACAGGGGGATACGAGCAGTACTTC
.,few,TRBV2,TRBJ2-7,CASSGRGTSYEQYF,TGTGCCAGCAGTGGGAGGGGAACATCCTACGAGCAGTACTTC
TRBD2,.,TRBV5-4,TRBJ2-5,CASSSTSGRGETQYF,TGTGCCAGCAGCTCGACTAGCGGGAGAGGGGAGACCCAGTACTTC
.,.,TRBV28,TRBJ2-2,CASTSSRDTGELFF,TGTGCCAGCACCTCCTCCCGGGACACCGGGGAGCTGTTTTTT
TRBD1,.,TRBV30,TRBJ2-7,CAWSRARAGGPYEQYF,TGTGCCTGGAGCCGAGCCAGGGCAGGGGGCCCCTACGAGCAGTACTTC
TRBD1,once,TRBV5-1,TRBJ1-1,CASSYRTGGLAEAFF,TGCGCCAGCAGCTACCGGACAGGGGGCTTAGCTGAAGCTTTCTTT
.,.,TRBV5-4,TRBJ2-5,CASSTAWGETQYF,TGTGCCAGCTCCACCGCCTGGGGGGAGACCCAGTACTTC
TRBD1,few,TRBV27,TRBJ1-5,CASSLMGQGRNQPQHF,TGTGCCAGCAGTTTGATGGGACAGGGTCGCAATCAGCCCCAGCATTTT
TRBD1,few,TRBV4-2,TRBJ2-5,CASSQAFSGQGQETQYF,TGTGCCAGCAGCCAAGCTTTTTCGGGACAGGGACAAGAGACCCAGTACTTC
TRBD2,few,TRBV2,TRBJ2-1,CASKVGGGPYNEQFF,TGTGCCAGCAAGGTTGGCGGGGGGCCCTACAATGAGCAGTTCTTC
TRBD1,.,TRBV25-1,TRBJ1-2,CASSGDRGIYGYTF,TGTGCCAGCAGTGGAGACAGGGGTATCTACGGCTACACCTTC
.,.,TRBV5-6,TRBJ2-3,CASSLGPSRSDTQYF,TGTGCCAGCAGCTTAGGCCCTAGTCGGTCAGATACGCAGTATTTT
.,.,TRBV4-2,TRBJ2-1,CASSPSAFYNEQFF,TGTGCCAGCAGCCCTTCGGCATTTTACAATGAGCAGTTCTTC
.,.,TRBV27,TRBJ2-7,CATQEGSYEQYF,TGTGCCACCCAAGAGGGCTCCTACGAGCAGTACTTC
.,.,TRBV5-1,TRBJ1-2,CASSPHLGWGGGYTF,TGCGCCAGCAGCCCCCACCTAGGGTGGGGAGGAGGCTACACCTTC